Sequencing of this TCR beta chain was carried out in a study of T cell responses to AZD1222 COVID-19 vaccine. Data came from immunoSEQ multiplex PCR; TCRdb stores just in-frame clones and leaves some out. Here the sample spans 110,000 or so clones, about 90% being singletons. To note about this clone: Its antigen is undetermined.

General study findings and limits: Repertoires were sampled only after the peak T cell response. At baseline, just a handful of AZD1222 recipients tested seropositive. Donors skewed white British and female; clonal diversity was possibly underestimated.

CDR3 length: 17 residues. Germline V gene sequence: CDR1 SGHTA, CDR2 FQGNSA. V was clipped by 5 bases and J by 4 bases; unmatched bases: 10. Sequenced material: peripheral blood, taken on day 0 of AZD1222 vaccination. The TCR comes from an adult in good health. The J gene is TRBJ2-2, the V gene TRBV7-2, with 10 bases identical to TRBD2. The CDR3 DNA reads as TGTGCCAGCAGCCTCGAGCCGAGCGGGGGGGCCACCGGGGAGCTGTTTTTT. Protein sequence: CASSLEPSGGATGELFF.